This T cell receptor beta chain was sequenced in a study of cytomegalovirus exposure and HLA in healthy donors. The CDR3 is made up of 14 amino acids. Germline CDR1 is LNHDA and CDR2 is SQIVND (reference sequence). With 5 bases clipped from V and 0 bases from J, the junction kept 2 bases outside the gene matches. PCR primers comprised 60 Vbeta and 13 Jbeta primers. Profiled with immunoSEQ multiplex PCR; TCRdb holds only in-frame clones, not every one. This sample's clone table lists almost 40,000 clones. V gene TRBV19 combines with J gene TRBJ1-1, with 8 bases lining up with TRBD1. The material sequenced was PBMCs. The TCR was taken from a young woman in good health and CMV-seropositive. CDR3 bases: TGTGCCAGTAGTTTGGACAGGGTGAACACTGAAGCTTTCTTT. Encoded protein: CASSLDRVNTEAFF. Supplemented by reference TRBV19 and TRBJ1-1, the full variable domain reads DGGITQSPKYLFRKEGQNVTLSCEQNLNHDAMYWYRQDPGQGLRLIYYSQIVNDFQKGDIAEGYSVSREKKESFPLTVTSAQKNPTAFYLCASSLDRVNTEAFFGQGTRLTVV.